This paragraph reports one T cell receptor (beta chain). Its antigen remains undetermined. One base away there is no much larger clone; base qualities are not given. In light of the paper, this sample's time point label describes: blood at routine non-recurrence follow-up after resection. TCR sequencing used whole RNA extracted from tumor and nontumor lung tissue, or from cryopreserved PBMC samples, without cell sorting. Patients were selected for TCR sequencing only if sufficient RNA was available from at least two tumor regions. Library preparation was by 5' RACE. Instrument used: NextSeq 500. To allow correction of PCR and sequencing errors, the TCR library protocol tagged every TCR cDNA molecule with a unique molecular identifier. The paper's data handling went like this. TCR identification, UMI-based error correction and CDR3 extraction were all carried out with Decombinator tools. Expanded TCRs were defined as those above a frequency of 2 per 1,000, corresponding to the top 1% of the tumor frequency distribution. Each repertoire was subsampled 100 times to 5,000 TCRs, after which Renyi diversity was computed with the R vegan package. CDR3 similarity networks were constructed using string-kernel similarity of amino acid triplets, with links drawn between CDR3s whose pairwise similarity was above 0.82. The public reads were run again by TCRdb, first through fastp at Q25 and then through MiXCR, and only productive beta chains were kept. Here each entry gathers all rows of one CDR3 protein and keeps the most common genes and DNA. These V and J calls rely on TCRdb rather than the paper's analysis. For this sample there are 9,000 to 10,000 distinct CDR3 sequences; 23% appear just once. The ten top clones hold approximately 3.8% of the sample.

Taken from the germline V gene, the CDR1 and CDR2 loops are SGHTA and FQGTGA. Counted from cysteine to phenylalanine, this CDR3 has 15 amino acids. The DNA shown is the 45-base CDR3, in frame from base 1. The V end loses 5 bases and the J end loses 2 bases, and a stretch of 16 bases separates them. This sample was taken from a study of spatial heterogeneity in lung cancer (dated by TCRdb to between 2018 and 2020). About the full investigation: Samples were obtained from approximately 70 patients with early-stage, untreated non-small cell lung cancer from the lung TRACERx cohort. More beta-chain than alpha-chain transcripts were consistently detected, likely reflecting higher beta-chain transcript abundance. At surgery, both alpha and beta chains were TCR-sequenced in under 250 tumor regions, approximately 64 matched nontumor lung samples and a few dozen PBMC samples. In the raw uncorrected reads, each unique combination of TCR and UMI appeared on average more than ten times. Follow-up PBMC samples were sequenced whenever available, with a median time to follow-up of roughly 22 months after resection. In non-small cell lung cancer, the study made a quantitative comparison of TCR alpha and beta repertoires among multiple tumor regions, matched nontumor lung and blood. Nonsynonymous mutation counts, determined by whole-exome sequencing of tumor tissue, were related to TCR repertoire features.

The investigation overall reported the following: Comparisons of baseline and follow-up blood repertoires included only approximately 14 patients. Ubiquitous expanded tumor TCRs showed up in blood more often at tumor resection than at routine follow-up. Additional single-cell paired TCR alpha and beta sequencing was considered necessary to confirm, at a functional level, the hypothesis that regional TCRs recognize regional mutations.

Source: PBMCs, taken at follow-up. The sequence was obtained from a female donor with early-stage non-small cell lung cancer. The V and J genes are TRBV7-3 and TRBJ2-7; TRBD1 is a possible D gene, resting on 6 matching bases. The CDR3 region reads CASSPAAGVTYEQYF. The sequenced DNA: TGTGCCAGCAGCCCAGCGGCAGGGGTCACCTACGAGCAGTACTTC.